One and the same sample provided the 10 T cell receptor beta chains below, sequenced in a study of T cell responses to AZD1222 COVID-19 vaccine. Profiled with immunoSEQ multiplex PCR; TCRdb holds only in-frame clones, not every one. The sample yields some 160,000 clones, approximately 88% seen once. The specimen was peripheral blood, collected 28 days after the second AZD1222 dose. All receptors derive from an adult who received the AZD1222 COVID-19 vaccine.

The rearrangement joins TRBV6-5 to TRBJ2-1, with a possible D match to TRBD2 (7 bases). The CDR3 is made up of 16 amino acids. Trimming cost V 0 bases and J 3 bases, with 12 bases left between them. CDR1 is MNHEY, CDR2 SVGAGI, per germline. The CDR3 bases are TGTGCCAGCAGTTACTCCGGCGGGGGCGACTACAATGAGCAGTTCTTC. Protein sequence: CASSYSGGGDYNEQFF.

The genes are TRBV6-5 and TRBJ1-3; 9 positions agree with TRBD1. The CDR3 runs to 16 residues. The V gene's germline CDR1 is MNHEY and CDR2 SVGAGI. V gave up 0 bases and J gave up 3 bases; unmatched junction bases: 3. The CDR3 reads CASSYSWTGDGNTIYF. The CDR3 region has the DNA TGTGCCAGCAGTTACTCTTGGACAGGGGATGGAAACACCATATATTTT.

The CDR3, as DNA: TGTGCCAGCAGTGACCAAGCAAGCTCCTATAATTCACCCCTCCACTTT. Protein sequence: CASSDQASSYNSPLHF. V gene TRBV2 combines with J gene TRBJ1-6; D unclear. The germline V gene encodes CDR1 SNHLY and CDR2 FYNNEI. The CDR3 totals 16 residues. Trimming pared 3 bases from V and 0 bases from J, leaving 9 bases between.

The chain uses TRBV6-6 and TRBJ1-4; D gene unclear. Germline V CDR1 and CDR2: MNHNY, SVGAGI (reference sequence). Between the trimmed V and J ends, which lost 2 bases and 0 bases, there was a span of 7 bases. CDR3 length: 15 residues. For the CDR3, the DNA is TGTGCCAGCAGTTACCCGACGGCAACTAATGAAAAACTGTTTTTT. Its translation: CASSYPTATNEKLFF.

The rearrangement joins TRBV19 to TRBJ1-1; possibly TRBD1 for D (5 bases). Germline V gene data show CDR1 as LNHDA and CDR2 as SQIVND (reference sequence). V dropped 5 bases and J dropped 4 bases, with 14 bases sitting between them. This CDR3 is 14 amino acids long. The CDR3 DNA sequence: TGTGCCAGTAGTCCCTCTCCGAGGGGCACTGAAGCTTTCTTT. Protein sequence: CASSPSPRGTEAFF.

The chain uses TRBV14 and TRBJ2-2, with D tentatively TRBD1 or TRBD2 (5 bases each). The CDR3 is made up of 17 amino acids. Per the germline V gene, CDR1 is SGHDN and CDR2 is FVKESK. V dropped 4 bases and J dropped 6 bases, with 21 bases sitting between them. The CDR3 nucleotides read TGTGCCAGCAGCCCCCTCGGACGAGGGGCCGGGTCCGGGGAGCTGTTTTTT. It yields the protein CASSPLGRGAGSGELFF.

This clone has only a few counts. The chain uses TRBV6-1 and TRBJ2-1; TRBD2 matches at 7 bases. The germline CDR1 and CDR2 sequences are MNHNS and SASEGT. The CDR3 runs to 16 residues. V lost 1 base to trimming and J lost 2 bases; unmatched junction nucleotides: 5. The CDR3 is CASSEVGGGTYNEQFF. CDR3 in DNA: TGTGCCAGCAGTGAAGTGGGCGGGGGAACCTACAATGAGCAGTTCTTC.

The chain links TRBV5-1 to TRBJ1-2; TRBD1 matches at 10 bases. Looked up from germline, CDR1 is SGHRS and CDR2 is YFSETQ. This CDR3 is built from 14 residues. V lost 0 bases to trimming and J lost 8 bases; unmatched junction nucleotides: 4. This CDR3 is CASSLGQGAFGYTF. CDR3 nucleotide sequence: TGCGCCAGCAGCTTGGGACAGGGGGCATTCGGCTACACCTTC.

The chain couples TRBV4-2 to TRBJ1-6; no clear D gene. The CDR3 runs 13 residues. V was pared by 1 base and J by 8 bases, with 6 bases between. Germline CDR1 LGHNA, CDR2 YNFKEQ. The CDR3 loop reads CASSQVVDSPLHF. Written as DNA, the CDR3 is TGTGCCAGCAGCCAAGTGGTGGATTCACCCCTCCACTTT.

The V call is TRBV5-5, the J call TRBJ2-1; no clear D gene. There are 13 residues in the CDR3. Germline CDR1 reads SGHKS; CDR2 reads YYEKEE (reference sequence). With 1 base removed from V and 3 bases from J, the gap between germline ends came to 5 bases. CDR3 amino acids: CASSLNSYNEQFF. The CDR3, as DNA: TGTGCCAGCAGCTTGAACAGCTACAATGAGCAGTTCTTC.